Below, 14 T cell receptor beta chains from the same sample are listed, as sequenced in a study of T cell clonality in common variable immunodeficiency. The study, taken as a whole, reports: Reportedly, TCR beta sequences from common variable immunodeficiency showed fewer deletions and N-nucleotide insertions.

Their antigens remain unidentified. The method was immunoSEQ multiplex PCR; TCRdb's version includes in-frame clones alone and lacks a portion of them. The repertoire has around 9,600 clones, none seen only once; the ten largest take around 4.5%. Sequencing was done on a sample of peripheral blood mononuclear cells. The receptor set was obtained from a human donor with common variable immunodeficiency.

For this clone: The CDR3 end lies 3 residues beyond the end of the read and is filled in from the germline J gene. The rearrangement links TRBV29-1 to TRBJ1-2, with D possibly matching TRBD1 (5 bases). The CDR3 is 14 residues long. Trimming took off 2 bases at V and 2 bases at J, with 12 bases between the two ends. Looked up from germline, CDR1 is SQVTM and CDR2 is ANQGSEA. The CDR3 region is CSVEYGGENYGYTF. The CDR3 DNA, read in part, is TGCAGCGTTGAATATGGGGGGGAAAACTATGGC.

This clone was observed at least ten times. The CDR3 DNA, read in part, is TGTGCCAGCAGAGGGACAGGGGACAGTTATGGC. It encodes CASRGTGDSYG. The full CDR3 protein is CASRGTGDSYGYTF. The chain has TRBV12-3 or TRBV12-4 and TRBJ1-2; TRBD1 agrees at 10 bases. The sequenced fragment ends 3 residues before the CDR3 boundary, so the rest is inferred from the germline J gene. The CDR3 covers 14 residues. J was trimmed by 5 bases and V by 6 bases; bases with no gene match: 6.

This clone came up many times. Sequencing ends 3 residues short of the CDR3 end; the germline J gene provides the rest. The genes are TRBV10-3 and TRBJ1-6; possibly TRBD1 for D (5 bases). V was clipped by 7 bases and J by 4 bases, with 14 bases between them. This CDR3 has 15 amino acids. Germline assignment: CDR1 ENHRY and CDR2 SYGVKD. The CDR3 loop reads CAINPGGEYNSPLHF. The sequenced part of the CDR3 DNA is TGTGCCATCAACCCGGGGGGGGAATATAATTCACCC.

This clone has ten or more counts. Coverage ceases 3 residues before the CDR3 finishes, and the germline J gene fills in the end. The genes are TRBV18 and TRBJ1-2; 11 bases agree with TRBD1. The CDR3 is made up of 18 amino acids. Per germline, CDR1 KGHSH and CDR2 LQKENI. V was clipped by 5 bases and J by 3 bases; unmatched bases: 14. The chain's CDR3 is CASSAFLGQGASDYGYTF. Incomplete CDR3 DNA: TGTGCCAGCTCAGCCTTCCTAGGACAGGGGGCGAGTGACTATGGC.

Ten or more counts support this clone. The sequenced CDR3 bases are TGTGCCAGCAGTGGCGAGGGTTTGCCCGGGGAG. Translated, it gives CASSGEGLPGE. The whole CDR3 sequence is CASSGEGLPGELFF. The chain recombines TRBV2 with TRBJ2-2, with D possibly being TRBD2 (5 bases). The read ends 3 residues early relative to the CDR3; the germline J gene fills the gap. The CDR3 has 14 residues. The ends were cut back, 4 bases at V and 6 bases at J, with 12 bases in the middle. Germline values: CDR1 SNHLY, CDR2 FYNNEI.

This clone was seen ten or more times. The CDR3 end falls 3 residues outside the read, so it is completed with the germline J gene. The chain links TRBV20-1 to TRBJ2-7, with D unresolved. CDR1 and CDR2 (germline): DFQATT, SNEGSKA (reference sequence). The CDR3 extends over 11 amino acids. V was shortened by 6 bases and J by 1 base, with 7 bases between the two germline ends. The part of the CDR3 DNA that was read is TGCAGTGCAGGGCAATCCTACGAG. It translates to CSAGQSYE. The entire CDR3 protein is CSAGQSYEQYF.

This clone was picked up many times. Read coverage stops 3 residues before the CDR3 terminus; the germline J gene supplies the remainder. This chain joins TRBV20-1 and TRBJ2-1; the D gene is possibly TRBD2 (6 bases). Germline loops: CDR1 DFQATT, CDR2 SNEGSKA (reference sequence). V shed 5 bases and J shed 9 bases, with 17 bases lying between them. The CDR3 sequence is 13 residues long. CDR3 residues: CSAVGGSTPEQFF. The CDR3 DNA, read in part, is TGCAGTGCTGTGGGGGGTAGTACCCCTGAG.

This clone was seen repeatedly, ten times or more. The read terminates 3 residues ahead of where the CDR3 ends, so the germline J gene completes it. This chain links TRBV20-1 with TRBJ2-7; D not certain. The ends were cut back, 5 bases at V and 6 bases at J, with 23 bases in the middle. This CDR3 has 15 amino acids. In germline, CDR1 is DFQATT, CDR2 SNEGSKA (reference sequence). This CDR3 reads CSAPLRTKASPEQYF. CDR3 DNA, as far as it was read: TGCAGTGCTCCCCTCCGCACTAAGGCGTCCCCCGAG.

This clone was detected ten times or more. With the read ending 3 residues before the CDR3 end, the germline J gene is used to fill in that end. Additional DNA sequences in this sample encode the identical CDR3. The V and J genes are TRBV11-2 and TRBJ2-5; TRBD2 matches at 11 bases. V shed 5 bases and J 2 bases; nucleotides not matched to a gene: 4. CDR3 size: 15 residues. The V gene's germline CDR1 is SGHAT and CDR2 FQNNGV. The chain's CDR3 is CASSPGTSGQETQYF. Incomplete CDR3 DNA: TGTGCCAGCAGCCCCGGGACTAGCGGACAAGAGACC.

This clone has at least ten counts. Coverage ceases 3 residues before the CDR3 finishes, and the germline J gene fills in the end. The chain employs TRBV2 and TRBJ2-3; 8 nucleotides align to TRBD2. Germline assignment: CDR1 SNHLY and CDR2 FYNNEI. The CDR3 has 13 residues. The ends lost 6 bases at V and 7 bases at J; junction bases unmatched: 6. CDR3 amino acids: CASRGLESNTQYF. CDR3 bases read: TGTGCCAGCAGGGGACTAGAGAGTAATACG. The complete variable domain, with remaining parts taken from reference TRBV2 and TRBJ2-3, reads EPEVTQTPSHQVTQMGQEVILRCVPISNHLYFYWYRQILGQKVEFLVSFYNNEISEKSEIFDDQFSVERPDGSNFTLKIRSTKLEDSAMYFCASRGLESNTQYFGPGTRLTVL.

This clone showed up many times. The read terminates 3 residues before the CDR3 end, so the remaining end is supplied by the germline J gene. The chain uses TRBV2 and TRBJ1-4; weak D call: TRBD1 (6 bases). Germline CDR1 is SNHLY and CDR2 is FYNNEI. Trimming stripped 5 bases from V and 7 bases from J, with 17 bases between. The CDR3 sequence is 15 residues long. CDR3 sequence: CASSPQGVKGEKLFF. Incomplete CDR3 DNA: TGTGCCAGCAGTCCACAGGGAGTGAAAGGTGAAAAA.

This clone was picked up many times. CDR3 DNA, as far as it was read: TGTGCCAGTATCCCGGGGGGGCGGACAGATACG. This sequence encodes CASIPGGRTDT. The CDR3 reads in full as CASIPGGRTDTQYF. The V gene is TRBV19, the J gene TRBJ2-3, with TRBD2 matching over 8 bases. The CDR3 goes on 3 residues after the read ends, and that part is filled in from the germline J gene. Trimming cost V 7 bases and J 3 bases; bases outside gene matches: 6. The CDR3 runs 14 residues. Per germline, CDR1 LNHDA and CDR2 SQIVND (reference sequence).

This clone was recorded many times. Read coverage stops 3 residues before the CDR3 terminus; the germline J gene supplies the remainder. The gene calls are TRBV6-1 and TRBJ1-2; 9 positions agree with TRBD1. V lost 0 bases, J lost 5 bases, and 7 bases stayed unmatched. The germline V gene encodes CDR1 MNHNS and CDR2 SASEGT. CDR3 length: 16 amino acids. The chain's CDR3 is CASSEARGQGIYGYTF. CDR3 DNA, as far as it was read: TGTGCCAGCAGTGAAGCTAGAGGACAGGGGATTTATGGC.

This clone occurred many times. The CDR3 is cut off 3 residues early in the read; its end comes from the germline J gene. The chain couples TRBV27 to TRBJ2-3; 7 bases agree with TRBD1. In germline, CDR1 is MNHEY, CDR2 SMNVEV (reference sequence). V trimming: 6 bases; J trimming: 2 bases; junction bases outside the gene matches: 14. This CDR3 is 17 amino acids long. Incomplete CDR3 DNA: TGTGCCAGCAGCCGCCCCGGGACAGCGATTCTCACAGATACG. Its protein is CASSRPGTAILTDT. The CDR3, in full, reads CASSRPGTAILTDTQYF.